One sample yielded the 2 T cell receptor beta chains listed below, sequenced in a study of blood T cell repertoires in COVID-19. Clones were read by immunoSEQ multiplex PCR, and TCRdb kept only the in-frame ones, dropping some. The sample contains under 200,000 clones, about 88% of which appear only once. The sequenced sample consisted of PBMCs or T cells enriched from blood (not recorded which). These receptors all stem from a woman younger than 35 who had recovered from COVID-19.

The rearrangement uses TRBV15 and TRBJ2-1, with TRBD1 as a possible D gene (6 bases). Trimming cost V 3 bases and J 6 bases, with 12 bases left between them. This CDR3 has 14 amino acids. The germline V gene has CDR1 LNHNV and CDR2 YYDKDF (reference sequence). The DNA for the CDR3 is TGTGCCACCAGCAGGGGGGCCGAAGGCAATGAGCAGTTCTTC. It specifies CATSRGAEGNEQFF.

The chain joins TRBV9 to TRBJ2-7; perhaps TRBD2 as D (5 bases). CDR3 size: 14 residues. CDR1 SGDLS and CDR2 YYNGEE come from the germline V gene. V was trimmed by 1 base and J by 4 bases, leaving 12 bases between them. CDR3 coding DNA: TGTGCCAGCAGCGTAAGTCCTTCGGGATACGAGCAGTACTTC. Its translation: CASSVSPSGYEQYF.